This T cell receptor (beta chain) came from a study of blood T cell repertoires in COVID-19. Here immunoSEQ multiplex PCR was the method, and the copy in TCRdb shows in-frame clones only, minus some. The sample records approximately 150,000 clones, 87% being singletons. The sequenced material came from peripheral blood. The receptor comes from a woman between 50 and 59 years old with acute or convalescent COVID-19.

The CDR3 DNA follows: TGTGCCAGCTCAAGACTAGCTGAAAGCTCCTACGAGCAGTACTTC. This translates into CASSRLAESSYEQYF. J is TRBJ2-7 and V is TRBV18; 7 bases map to TRBD2. This CDR3 comprises 15 residues. Trimming cost V 5 bases and J 0 bases; bases outside gene matches: 7. The germline gives CDR1 KGHSH, CDR2 LQKENI.